These 17 T cell receptor beta chains were all obtained from the same sample, sequenced in a study of blood T cell repertoires in COVID-19. Some clones are missing from TCRdb's copy, which holds only in-frame ones; the method was immunoSEQ multiplex PCR. The sample lists some 210,000 clones; 80% to 85% were seen once. Sequencing was performed on PBMCs or T cells enriched from blood (not recorded which). The receptors were sampled from a woman between 50 and 59 years old with acute COVID-19.

CDR3 coding DNA: TGTGCCAGCAGTCTAGAGATGAACACTGAAGCTTTCTTT. Its protein is CASSLEMNTEAFF. The V call is TRBV28, the J call TRBJ1-1; no firm D call. The CDR3 is 13 amino acids. Trimming removed 5 bases at V and 0 bases at J, with 7 bases between. The V gene's germline CDR1 is MDHEN and CDR2 SYDVKM. The full variable domain, rest sourced from reference TRBV28 and TRBJ1-1, is DVKVTQSSRYLVKRTGEKVFLECVQDMDHENMFWYRQDPGLGLRLIYFSYDVKMKEKGDIPEGYSVSREKKERFSLILESASTNQTSMYLCASSLEMNTEAFFGQGTRLTVV.

The rearrangement uses TRBV4-3 and TRBJ2-7, with 7 bases matching TRBD1. This CDR3 spans 16 amino acids. Per the germline V gene, CDR1 is LGHNA and CDR2 is YSLEER. V shed 3 bases, J shed 1 base, and the junction held 9 bases outside the gene matches. The CDR3, as DNA: TGCGCCAGCAGCCACCCCCAAAGGGGGCCGTCCTACGAGCAGTACTTC. Translation gives CASSHPQRGPSYEQYF.

The genes are TRBV6-5 and TRBJ2-7, with 7 nucleotides matching TRBD1. V gave up 6 bases and J gave up 3 bases; unmatched junction bases: 5. The CDR3 covers 13 residues. CDR1 and CDR2 from the germline V gene are MNHEY and SVGAGI. DNA of the CDR3: TGTGCCAGCAGCGTTGGACAGGTCTACGAGCAGTACTTC. Its protein is CASSVGQVYEQYF.

The chain carries TRBV11-1 and TRBJ1-4, with 10 nucleotides matching TRBD1. The trim removed 2 bases at V and 6 bases at J, leaving 3 bases unmatched. Germline lookup yields CDR1 SGHAT and CDR2 FQDESV (reference sequence). This CDR3 is 15 amino acids long. For the CDR3, the DNA is TGTGCCAGCAGCTTATCCGGGACAGGGGATGAAAAACTGTTTTTT. This sequence encodes CASSLSGTGDEKLFF.

The chain combines TRBV28 with TRBJ1-2; 7 positions match TRBD1. The CDR3 has 15 residues. Germline trimming cut 3 bases from V and 4 bases from J; bases unmatched to any gene: 8. Per the germline V gene, CDR1 is MDHEN and CDR2 is SYDVKM. CDR3 bases: TGTGCCAGCAGTTTGGAGCCAGGGGGACTCTATGGCTACACCTTC. Translation: CASSLEPGGLYGYTF.

The chain combines TRBV13 with TRBJ2-5, with 13 bases identical to TRBD2. J was trimmed by 1 base and V by 8 bases; bases with no gene match: 1. CDR1 and CDR2 (germline): PRHDT, FYEKMQ (reference sequence). The CDR3 extends over 14 amino acids. This CDR3 reads CASRLAGGQETQYF. The CDR3 DNA is TGTGCCAGCCGACTAGCGGGGGGCCAAGAGACCCAGTACTTC.

This clone was seen only a few times. This rearrangement joins TRBV7-2 to TRBJ1-6, with 8 nucleotides matching TRBD1. With 5 bases clipped from V and 5 bases from J, the junction kept 5 bases outside the gene matches. Per the germline V gene, CDR1 is SGHTA and CDR2 is FQGNSA. The CDR3 is made up of 15 amino acids. CDR3 sequence (DNA): TGTGCCAGCAGCCCGGACAGGGTTAATAATTCACCCCTCCACTTT. Protein: CASSPDRVNNSPLHF. The variable domain in full, completed from reference TRBV7-2 and TRBJ1-6, reads GAGVSQSPSNKVTEKGKDVELRCDPISGHTALYWYRQSLGQGLEFLIYFQGNSAPDKSGLPSDRFSAERTGGSVSTLTIQRTQQEDSAVYLCASSPDRVNNSPLHFGNGTRLTVT.

This clone was picked up a small number of times. The chain couples TRBV28 to TRBJ1-5, with D maybe TRBD1 (6 bases). The V end was cut by 3 bases, the J end by 0 bases, with 21 bases between. The germline V gene encodes CDR1 MDHEN and CDR2 SYDVKM. The CDR3 sequence is 19 residues long. The CDR3 spells CASSLEAGEFDYSNQPQHF. The DNA of the CDR3 is TGTGCCAGCAGTTTGGAGGCAGGGGAATTTGATTATAGCAATCAGCCCCAGCATTTT.

The chain recombines TRBV7-9 with TRBJ2-2; D is uncertain. The germline gives CDR1 SEHNR, CDR2 FQNEAQ (reference sequence). The germline V and J ends were trimmed by 2 bases and 3 bases, with 13 bases remaining between them. The CDR3 totals 16 residues. CDR3 in DNA: TGTGCCAGCAGCTTATTACAGAGTTTACACACCGGGGAGCTGTTTTTT. It translates to CASSLLQSLHTGELFF.

V gene TRBV9 combines with J gene TRBJ2-5; 7 bases line up with TRBD2. The germline CDR1 and CDR2 sequences are SGDLS and YYNGEE. The CDR3 has 16 amino acids. V lost 4 bases, J lost 3 bases, and 12 bases stayed unmatched. This CDR3 is CASSPGGLDNKETQYF. The CDR3 nucleotides read TGTGCCAGCAGCCCGGGGGGACTGGACAATAAAGAGACCCAGTACTTC.

J is TRBJ1-4 and V is TRBV27; possibly TRBD1 for D (6 bases). Trimming took off 5 bases at V and 4 bases at J, with 11 bases between the two ends. The CDR3 spans 14 residues. The germline gives CDR1 MNHEY, CDR2 SMNVEV (reference sequence). CDR3 sequence reads: CASSRGGYNEKLFF. The CDR3 nucleotides are TGTGCCAGCAGTCGGGGGGGCTATAATGAAAAACTGTTTTTT.

This clone was observed a single time. The V gene is TRBV5-8, the J gene TRBJ2-7, with D perhaps matching TRBD1 (5 bases). The V and J ends lost 4 bases and 1 base respectively, with 18 bases between them. The germline V gene has CDR1 SGHTS and CDR2 YDEGEE. The CDR3 has 16 residues. In nucleotides, the CDR3 is TGTGCCAGCAGCCTCTATGTAGGGGTAGATTCCTACGAGCAGTACTTC. Translated: CASSLYVGVDSYEQYF.

This chain uses TRBV30 with TRBJ2-5, with 7 bases aligning to TRBD1. This CDR3 spans 14 amino acids. V was clipped by 4 bases and J by 5 bases; unmatched bases: 10. Germline V lookup: CDR1 GTSNPN, CDR2 SVGIG (reference sequence). Here the CDR3 DNA reads TGTGCCTGGACCCCACGCGGCAGGGGGGAGACCCAGTACTTC. Its protein is CAWTPRGRGETQYF.

The gene calls are TRBV24-1 and TRBJ1-1; TRBD1 aligns across 9 bases. Germline values: CDR1 KGHDR, CDR2 SFDVKD. CDR3 size: 18 residues. With V trimmed by 9 bases and J by 3 bases, 19 bases remained unmatched. CDR3 loop: CATPPLARDRALYTEAFF. Written as DNA, the CDR3 is TGTGCCACCCCCCCCTTGGCCCGGGACAGGGCACTTTACACTGAAGCTTTCTTT.

This clone appeared a single time. The chain couples TRBV3-1 (or the pseudogene TRBV3-2) to TRBJ1-2; D is uncertain. CDR1 is LGHDT and CDR2 is YNNKEL in the germline V gene (reference sequence). CDR3 length: 15 amino acids. V dropped 2 bases and J dropped 8 bases, with 18 bases sitting between them. The CDR3 spells CASSQRIGVTGGYTF. As DNA, the CDR3 is TGTGCCAGCAGCCAAAGGATTGGAGTCACGGGAGGCTACACCTTC.

The genes are TRBV28 and TRBJ1-2; a weak D match, TRBD1 (6 bases). Germline CDR1 is MDHEN and CDR2 is SYDVKM. The germline V and J ends were trimmed by 5 bases and 5 bases, with 18 bases remaining between them. CDR3 size: 15 residues. The CDR3 coding sequence is TGTGCCAGCAGTCCCACCAGCGGCAGGGGATATGGCTACACCTTC. Translating gives CASSPTSGRGYGYTF.

Only a few counts were recorded for this clone. The gene calls are TRBV10-3 and TRBJ2-7; tentatively, D is TRBD1 (6 bases). This CDR3 region has 14 residues. CDR1 and CDR2 from the germline V gene are ENHRY and SYGVKD. V was cut by 0 bases and J by 4 bases, with 10 bases left in between. The CDR3 protein is CAISESGQRYEQYF. CDR3 DNA: TGTGCCATCAGTGAGTCAGGACAGCGATACGAGCAGTACTTC.